This TCR beta chain is from a study of Graves' ophthalmopathy and Graves' hyperthyroidism. Study in general: Prior to any treatment, peripheral blood was collected at the time of initial diagnosis. Points from the study as a whole: The blood repertoire also included most expanded thyroid clonotypes above 0.001 frequency.

A remark on this clonotype: The antigen is not known.

V lost 4 bases to trimming and J lost 0 bases; unmatched junction nucleotides: 12. The CDR3 runs 18 residues. Looked up from germline, CDR1 is SGHRS and CDR2 is YFSETQ. PBMCs were isolated by Ficoll-Paque density gradient centrifugation, using about 9.5 ml of fresh peripheral blood as the starting material. CDR3 regions of TCR beta were amplified from RNA transcripts. The library came from an HTBI-primed first-round RT-PCR and a second-round multiplex PCR. MiXCR, applied by TCRdb to the multiplex PCR reads, yields one record per CDR3 protein. The table includes 500,000 to 800,000 distinct CDR3 sequences, about 38% detected once.

Specimen: peripheral blood. The receptor's source is an adult man with Graves' ophthalmopathy. The rearrangement links TRBV5-1 to TRBJ2-7; 11 nucleotides align to TRBD2. The CDR3 DNA reads as TGCGCCAGCAGCCCACCCCACCTGACTAGCGGGACCTCCTACGAGCAGTACTTC. As protein: CASSPPHLTSGTSYEQYF. Drawing the rest from reference TRBV5-1 and TRBJ2-7, the complete variable domain is KAGVTQTPRYLIKTRGQQVTLSCSPISGHRSVSWYQQTPGQGLQFLFEYFSETQRNKGNFPGRFSGRQFSNSRSEMNVSTLELGDSALYLCASSPPHLTSGTSYEQYFGPGTRLTVT.